This T cell receptor (beta chain) appears in the sequencing data of a study of blood T cell repertoires in COVID-19. Whole-study context: Samples came from the United States, Italy and Spain, spanning acute and convalescent COVID-19. From T cells, B-cell-depleted T cells, or PBMCs came the material, which was cDNA or gDNA.

V was shortened by 5 bases and J by 2 bases, with 17 bases between the two germline ends. Germline V gene lookup returns CDR1 LNHDA and CDR2 SQIVND (reference sequence). The CDR3 has 16 residues. Authors' analysis steps: Estimates of nucleated cell counts were drawn from the amplification of reference gene primers. Sequencing used immunoSEQ multiplex PCR; TCRdb keeps in-frame clones, though not all of them. That table gives V, J and clone size, and the DNA gave D and trimming. The profile shows 200,000 to 250,000 clones, approximately 85% of them singletons. This sequence was found in a woman in her 70s with COVID-19, enrolled during active disease. The specimen was peripheral blood. V and J are TRBV19 and TRBJ2-3; D might be TRBD2 (6 bases). The CDR3 spells CASSPRDSSFTDTQYF. The DNA of the CDR3 is TGTGCCAGTAGTCCGCGGGACTCCAGTTTCACAGATACGCAGTATTTT.